The 10 T cell receptor beta chains below all came from one sample that was sequenced in a study of early T cells in non-severe SARS-CoV-2 infection. MiXCR, applied by TCRdb to the 5' RACE reads, yields one record per CDR3 protein. The repertoire holds tens of thousands of distinct CDR3 sequences, about 8.9% seen once, with 17% in the top ten. The sequenced sample consisted of whole blood. All receptors come from an adult who was a healthcare worker with PCR-confirmed SARS-CoV-2 infection or an uninfected control (not recorded which).

This clonotype showed up just a few times. The rearrangement links TRBV6-2 or TRBV6-3 to TRBJ2-2; 7 bases fit TRBD2. V gave up 9 bases and J gave up 0 bases; unmatched junction bases: 4. This CDR3 is 14 amino acids long. Per germline, CDR1 MNHEY and CDR2 SVGEGT. CDR3 DNA sequence: TGTGCCAGTTCCAGCGGGGCGAACACCGGGGAGCTGTTTTTT. It translates to CASSSGANTGELFF.

This clonotype occurred a few times. V gene TRBV29-1 combines with J gene TRBJ2-1; 10 bases are shared with TRBD2. Losses at the gene ends were 3 bases for V and 1 base for J; bases not matched to a gene: 3. Germline assignment: CDR1 SQVTM and CDR2 ANQGSEA. The CDR3 is 15 residues long. CDR3 coding DNA: TGCAGCGTTGATACTAGCGGGGCATCCTACAATGAGCAGTTCTTC. Its protein product is CSVDTSGASYNEQFF.

This clonotype was recorded a few times. This chain links TRBV20-1 with TRBJ2-3, with D perhaps TRBD1 or TRBD2 (5 bases each). Germline CDR1 and CDR2: DFQATT and SNEGSKA (reference sequence). This CDR3 region has 15 residues. The V end was cut by 6 bases, the J end by 3 bases, with 19 bases between. CDR3 region: CSAGPLGVATDTQYF. The CDR3 DNA reads TGCAGTGCCGGCCCCTTGGGGGTAGCTACAGATACGCAGTATTTT.

This sequence joins TRBV15 and TRBJ1-5, with D possibly matching TRBD1 (6 bases). The V and J ends lost 4 bases and 2 bases respectively, with 9 bases between them. Germline CDR1 reads LNHNV; CDR2 reads YYDKDF (reference sequence). The CDR3 has 14 amino acids. CDR3 nucleotides: TGTGCCACCAGCACTAGGACAGGCAATCAGCCCCAGCATTTT. Protein: CATSTRTGNQPQHF.

This clonotype came up many times. The chain links TRBV20-1 to TRBJ1-2, with 8 bases identical to TRBD1. V was pared by 5 bases and J by 5 bases, with 7 bases of the junction left unmatched. CDR3 size: 13 residues. The germline CDR1 and CDR2 sequences are DFQATT and SNEGSKA (reference sequence). The CDR3 is CSARSGTGYGYTF. For the CDR3, the DNA is TGCAGTGCTCGGAGCGGGACAGGATATGGCTACACCTTC.

In its sample, this clonotype was seen a few times. The V gene is TRBV20-1, the J gene TRBJ2-3; possible D gene TRBD1, 7 bases. V was trimmed by 4 bases and J by 5 bases, leaving 10 bases between them. Germline V gene sequence: CDR1 DFQATT, CDR2 SNEGSKA (reference sequence). CDR3 length equals 12 residues. The CDR3 here is CSANQGGDTQYF. CDR3 nucleotide sequence: TGCAGTGCTAACCAGGGGGGAGATACGCAGTATTTT.

This clonotype was seen a few times. The chain links TRBV24-1 to TRBJ2-3, with 9 positions matching TRBD2. The germline CDR1 and CDR2 sequences are KGHDR and SFDVKD. This CDR3 has 15 amino acids. V shed 5 bases, J shed 6 bases, and the junction held 8 bases outside the gene matches. The DNA of the CDR3 is TGTGCCACCAGTGGGCGGGAGGGCCTTGAGGATACGCAGTATTTT. Protein sequence: CATSGREGLEDTQYF.

This clonotype was detected many times. The gene calls are TRBV4-1 and TRBJ2-2; TRBD1 might be the D (6 bases). Trimming stripped 5 bases from V and 1 base from J, with 17 bases between. CDR3 size: 17 residues. Looked up from germline, CDR1 is MGHRA and CDR2 is YSYEKL. In DNA, the CDR3 is TGCGCCAGCAGCAACCACAGGGAGATGGGGAACACCGGGGAGCTGTTTTTT. Amino acids: CASSNHREMGNTGELFF.

Ten or more counts support this clonotype. This rearrangement joins TRBV29-1 to TRBJ2-3; no clear D gene. Germline assignment: CDR1 SQVTM and CDR2 ANQGSEA. The germline V and J ends were trimmed by 1 base and 1 base, with 3 bases remaining between them. This CDR3 contains 12 residues. CDR3 in DNA: TGCAGCGTTGAAGGGGGCACAGATACGCAGTATTTT. Its protein is CSVEGGTDTQYF.

This clonotype has at least ten counts. The rearrangement uses TRBV20-1 and TRBJ2-5; no definite D call. The germline CDR1 and CDR2 sequences are DFQATT and SNEGSKA (reference sequence). The CDR3 totals 13 residues. Trimming stripped 0 bases from V and 7 bases from J, with 12 bases between. CDR3 region: CSARDVVGGTQYF. In DNA, the CDR3 is TGCAGTGCTAGAGATGTGGTTGGCGGGACCCAGTACTTC.